This entry describes one T cell receptor beta chain. This clonotype was found a few times. Its target antigen remains unknown. Base qualities are not provided; no much larger clone lies one nucleotide away. This record belongs to a study of blood T cells in healthy people across ages (dated by TCRdb to 2013 to 2016). Some background on the complete study: In model experiments, roughly one uniquely barcoded TCR beta cDNA molecule per two T cells was captured by template switching. Age-related changes in TCR beta repertoire diversity were measured in the study by deep sequencing normalized with unique cDNA molecular identifiers. To avoid experimental bias, donors of different ages were spread randomly across the sequencing lanes. Two additional independent replicas of 1 million unique cDNA reads from the same blood draw were analyzed for two donors (one aged 18 to 30 and one aged 80 or older). The donors were divided into four age groups: young (average around 16 years), middle-aged (approximately 41), aged (about 61) and long-lived (about 90).

Preparation of the library involved 5' RACE. The sequencing machine was an Illumina HiSeq 2500. A second roughly 6 to 11 cycle PCR used a sample-barcoded 5' primer and a J-beta primer mix. A unique molecular identifier was introduced onto each TCR beta cDNA molecule by a template-switch 5' adaptor carrying 12 random nucleotides. Each sample yielded at least 3 million CDR3-containing paired-end reads. First-strand cDNA synthesis was performed from all RNA using the Mint cDNA synthesis kit, with priming by a TRBC-specific oligonucleotide. Following uracil-DNA glycosylase treatment, all cDNA underwent a first 18-cycle PCR with the universal primers M1SS and BC2_uni_R. The original pipeline was this. For normalization, 1 million high-quality reads, each with a distinct molecular identifier, were randomly selected from each sample. Instead of being binned into consensus sequences, reads that shared molecular identifiers were thrown out. MiTCR, run with a Q25 quality threshold and the strictest error-elimination algorithm, handled CDR3 identification, clonotype clustering and error correction. Lower-bound total TCR beta diversity was estimated with a nonparametric unseen species model using Euler transformation. The public reads were quality trimmed at Q25 with fastp and then assembled into clones with MiXCR by TCRdb, keeping productive beta chains. Every entry covers one CDR3 protein and lists the most common genes and DNA from its rows. V and J calls and clone size were set by TCRdb, not the authors. The sample contains some 690,000 distinct CDR3 sequences, roughly 20% of them found a single time. The ten largest clones take up around a fifth of the sample.

The approximately 40 donors, aged about 6 to 95 years, were systemically healthy Caucasian individuals from Russia. About 10 milliliters of peripheral blood were collected from each donor into EDTA-treated Vacutainer tubes. Ficoll-Paque density-gradient centrifugation was used to isolate PBMCs, with at least 7 million obtained per sample. Trizol reagent was used to extract total RNA from PBMCs, with at least 6 micrograms per sample. The percentages of naive CD45RAhigh/CD27high T cells were determined by flow cytometry on a PBMC aliquot from every donor. Paper-wide results and their limitations: Observed TCR beta diversity per million T cells fell roughly linearly with age, and a significant reduction was already apparent by age roughly 40. Bulk unsorted PBMC profiling prevented conclusive comparison of naive and antigen-experienced compartments. Estimates of total diversity from one million sequenced T cells were regarded as lower bounds and underestimates. Compared with the aged group, the long-lived group had more naive CD4+ T cells, fewer expanded clones and increased TCR diversity, a pattern suggesting age selection. The CMV infection status of donors was not known, potentially confounding age-related changes in expanded clonotypes. The percentage of naive T cells measured by flow cytometry correlated strongly with observed TCR beta diversity.

In the germline V gene, CDR1 corresponds to SGHTA and CDR2 to FQGNSA. Its CDR3 holds 15 amino acids, cysteine through phenylalanine. Only the CDR3 part of the read is kept: 45 bases, read in frame from the first base. Trimming costs V 7 bases and J 1 base, and their ends lie 14 bases apart. Specimen: blood. This TCR derives from a man between 65 and 85 years old in good health. This chain joins TRBV7-2 to TRBJ2-1, and the D gene may be TRBD2, 6 bases matching. The CDR3 is CASTPGLASYNEQFF. Read as DNA, the sequence is TGTGCCAGCACGCCGGGACTCGCTTCCTACAATGAGCAGTTCTTC. Where the CDR3 stops, the reference TRBV7-2 and TRBJ2-1 genes take over; the full variable domain is GAGVSQSPSNKVTEKGKDVELRCDPISGHTALYWYRQSLGQGLEFLIYFQGNSAPDKSGLPSDRFSAERTGGSVSTLTIQRTQQEDSAVYLCASTPGLASYNEQFFGPGTRLTVL.